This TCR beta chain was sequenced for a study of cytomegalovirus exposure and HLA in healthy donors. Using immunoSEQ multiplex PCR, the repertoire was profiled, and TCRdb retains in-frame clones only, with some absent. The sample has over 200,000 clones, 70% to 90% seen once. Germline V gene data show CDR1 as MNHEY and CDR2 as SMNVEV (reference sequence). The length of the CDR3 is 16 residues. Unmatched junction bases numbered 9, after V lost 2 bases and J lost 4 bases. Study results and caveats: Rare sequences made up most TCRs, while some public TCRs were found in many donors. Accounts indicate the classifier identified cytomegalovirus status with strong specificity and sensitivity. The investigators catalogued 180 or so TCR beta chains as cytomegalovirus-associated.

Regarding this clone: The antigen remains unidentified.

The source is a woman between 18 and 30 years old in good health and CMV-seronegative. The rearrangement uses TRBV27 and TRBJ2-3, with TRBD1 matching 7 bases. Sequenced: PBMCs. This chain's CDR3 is CASSLGGRGFSDTQYF. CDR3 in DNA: TGTGCCAGCAGTTTAGGGGGCAGGGGGTTTTCAGATACGCAGTATTTT.